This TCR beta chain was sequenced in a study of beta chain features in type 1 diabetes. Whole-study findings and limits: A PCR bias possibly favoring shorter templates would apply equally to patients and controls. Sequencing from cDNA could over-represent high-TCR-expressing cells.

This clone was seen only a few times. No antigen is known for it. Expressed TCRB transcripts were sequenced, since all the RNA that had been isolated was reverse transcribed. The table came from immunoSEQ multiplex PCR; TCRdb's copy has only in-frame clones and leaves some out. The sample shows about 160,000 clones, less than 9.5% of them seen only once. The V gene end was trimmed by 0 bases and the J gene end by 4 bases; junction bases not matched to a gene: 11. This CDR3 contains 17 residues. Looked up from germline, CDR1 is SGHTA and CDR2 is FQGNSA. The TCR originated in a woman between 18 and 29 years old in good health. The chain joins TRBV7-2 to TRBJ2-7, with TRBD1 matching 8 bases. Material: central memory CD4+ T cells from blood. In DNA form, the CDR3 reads TGTGCCAGCAGCTTAGCGCAGGGAACAGGGGGTATGTACGAGCAGTACTTC. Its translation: CASSLAQGTGGMYEQYF.